This T cell receptor (beta chain) was sequenced for a study of response to subunit inactivated influenza vaccine. Study-level points and caveats: Only a handful of new T cells, the authors suggested, are recruited with each seasonal influenza vaccination.

TCRdb re-called the RT-PCR reads with MiXCR, one entry per CDR3 protein. The sample shows just over 300,000 distinct CDR3 sequences, roughly 22% of them seen only once. Germline CDR1 SQVTM, CDR2 ANQGSEA. V gave up 4 bases and J gave up 0 bases, with 7 bases separating them. CDR3 length equals 12 residues. Regarding this clonotype: The antigen is unknown.

The specimen comprised PBMCs from blood, sampled 21 months after vaccination. The chain is built from TRBV29-1 and TRBJ2-7; no clear D. This clonotype originated in a man between 50 and 75 years old who received an inactivated influenza vaccine. This CDR3 reads CSVAVRSYEQYF. The CDR3 DNA sequence: TGCAGCGTTGCGGTTCGCTCCTACGAGCAGTACTTC.